The 19 T cell receptor beta chains listed next were all sequenced from one sample in a study of blood T cell repertoires in COVID-19. Method: immunoSEQ multiplex PCR; TCRdb's copy keeps in-frame clones and lacks some. The data contain hundreds of thousands of clones, about 80% of them singletons. The specimen was peripheral blood. These TCRs come from a woman aged 50 to 65 with acute or convalescent COVID-19.

V gene TRBV10-1 combines with J gene TRBJ2-7, with a tentative D call TRBD2 (6 bases). Germline V gene data show CDR1 as WNHNN and CDR2 as SYGVQD (reference sequence). The germline V and J ends were trimmed by 6 bases and 5 bases, with 17 bases remaining between them. The CDR3 extends over 14 amino acids. This chain's CDR3 is CASSGGAYAHEQYF. The CDR3 DNA reads as TGCGCCAGCAGCGGCGGGGCGTATGCCCACGAGCAGTACTTC.

J is TRBJ2-7 and V is TRBV18; 7 nucleotides match TRBD2. The CDR3 runs to 13 residues. V was pared by 5 bases and J by 4 bases, with 5 bases of the junction left unmatched. Germline V CDR1 and CDR2: KGHSH, LQKENI. DNA for the CDR3: TGTGCCAGCTCATCAAGCGGGACGTACGAGCAGTACTTC. The encoded protein is CASSSSGTYEQYF.

The CDR3 nucleotides read TGTGCCAGCAGTGATTACAACGAAGAGACCCAGTACTTC. Protein product: CASSDYNEETQYF. The chain carries TRBV2 and TRBJ2-5; no clear D. The germline CDR1 and CDR2 sequences are SNHLY and FYNNEI. The CDR3 sequence is 13 residues long. V was pared by 3 bases and J by 3 bases, with 8 bases between.

This rearrangement joins TRBV13 to TRBJ2-7; 12 nucleotides agree with TRBD2. J gave up 2 bases and V 2 bases, and 4 bases lay outside the gene matches. The V gene's germline CDR1 is PRHDT and CDR2 FYEKMQ (reference sequence). CDR3 size: 16 residues. CDR3 loop: CASSLRLAGAPYEQYF. CDR3 nucleotides: TGTGCCAGCAGCTTAAGACTAGCGGGGGCCCCCTACGAGCAGTACTTC.

Regarding this clone: The identical CDR3 is also encoded by other nucleotide sequences in the sample. This chain uses TRBV7-2 with TRBJ1-5; TRBD1 might be the D (6 bases). V shed 3 bases and J shed 7 bases, with 13 bases lying between them. Per the germline V gene, CDR1 is SGHTA and CDR2 is FQGNSA. The CDR3 spans 14 residues. This CDR3 reads CASSFLQGGQPQHF. The CDR3 DNA reads TGTGCCAGCAGCTTTTTACAGGGAGGGCAGCCCCAGCATTTT.

This clone occurred once. The V gene is TRBV5-6, the J gene TRBJ1-6; the D is unclear. CDR3 length: 15 amino acids. V was trimmed by 0 bases and J by 7 bases, leaving 11 bases between them. Germline assignment: CDR1 SGHDT and CDR2 YYEEEE. The CDR3 sequence is CASSLGGGLNSPLHF. CDR3 DNA sequence: TGTGCCAGCAGCTTGGGCGGCGGTTTGAATTCACCCCTCCACTTT.

In its sample, this clone was seen a few times. The chain combines TRBV12-3 or TRBV12-4 with TRBJ1-1; D remains ambiguous. This CDR3 is built from 13 residues. Trimming pared 1 base from V and 8 bases from J, leaving 11 bases between. DNA for the CDR3: TGTGCCAGCAGTTTAGAAAGGGAGGGAGAAGCTTTCTTT. Amino acid sequence: CASSLEREGEAFF.

This chain links TRBV28 with TRBJ1-5, with D possibly being TRBD1 (6 bases). The CDR3 contains 13 residues. The germline V gene encodes CDR1 MDHEN and CDR2 SYDVKM. Trimming took 10 bases from V and 5 from J, leaving 15 bases between them. CDR3 sequence: CATPGGADQPQHF. DNA for the CDR3: TGTGCCACCCCGGGGGGGGCCGATCAGCCCCAGCATTTT.

V and J are TRBV7-9 and TRBJ2-1; D unclear. Germline V gene sequence: CDR1 SEHNR, CDR2 FQNEAQ (reference sequence). CDR3 length: 14 residues. V lost 5 bases, J lost 4 bases, and 12 bases lay in between. As DNA, the CDR3 is TGTGCCAGCAGCCCCCCAGGTGAATACAATGAGCAGTTCTTC. It specifies CASSPPGEYNEQFF.

The chain is built from TRBV5-6 and TRBJ1-2; D ambiguous. The germline V and J ends were trimmed by 1 base and 8 bases, with 15 bases remaining between them. The CDR3 runs 14 residues. Germline V gene sequence: CDR1 SGHDT, CDR2 YYEEEE. Here the CDR3 reads CASSLYMEEGGYTF. The CDR3 nucleotides are TGTGCCAGCAGCTTGTATATGGAGGAAGGCGGCTACACCTTC.

This clone appeared a single time. The CDR3 region has the DNA TGTGCCAGCAGTCAGGGGCCGAACACTGAAGCTTTCTTT. Translation: CASSQGPNTEAFF. V and J are TRBV12-3 or TRBV12-4 and TRBJ1-1, with D possibly matching TRBD1 (6 bases). Trimming stripped 5 bases from V and 1 base from J, with 8 bases between. The CDR3 extends over 13 amino acids.

The gene calls are TRBV5-6 and TRBJ2-5, with D perhaps TRBD1 (6 bases). The CDR3 runs 14 residues. V was shortened by 0 bases and J by 3 bases, with 9 bases between the two germline ends. Germline CDR1 and CDR2: SGHDT and YYEEEE. This CDR3 is CASSLDPGEETQYF. The CDR3, as DNA: TGTGCCAGCAGCTTGGACCCAGGGGAAGAGACCCAGTACTTC.

The chain employs TRBV30 and TRBJ1-1, with D tentatively TRBD1 (5 bases). Between the trimmed V and J ends, which lost 8 bases and 4 bases, there was a span of 14 bases. This CDR3 has 12 amino acids. The germline gives CDR1 GTSNPN, CDR2 SVGIG (reference sequence). CDR3 sequence reads: CARRVSGTEAFF. CDR3 sequence (DNA): TGTGCCCGCAGGGTTAGTGGCACTGAAGCTTTCTTT.

The chain combines TRBV2 with TRBJ2-7, with TRBD1 identical over 9 bases. Germline-derived CDR1 and CDR2 are SNHLY and FYNNEI. The V segment lost 5 bases and the J segment 5 bases; nucleotides outside the gene matches: 10. The CDR3 totals 15 residues. CDR3 in DNA: TGTGCCAGCAGTTTTTCGGACAGGGGCGGGCACGAGCAGTACTTC. Translated: CASSFSDRGGHEQYF.

The chain combines TRBV28 with TRBJ2-3, with 12 positions matching TRBD2. The CDR3 covers 16 residues. Germline trimming cut 6 bases from V and 7 bases from J; bases unmatched to any gene: 11. CDR1 and CDR2 from the germline V gene are MDHEN and SYDVKM. CDR3 DNA sequence: TGTGCCAGCAGCGCGACTAGCGGGAGTCACAGATATACGCAGTATTTT. Protein product: CASSATSGSHRYTQYF.

The chain has TRBV3-1 (or the pseudogene TRBV3-2) and TRBJ2-4; the D is unclear. The CDR3 is made up of 12 amino acids. Germline-derived CDR1 and CDR2 are LGHDT and YNNKEL (reference sequence). Trimming shortened V by 6 bases and J by 5 bases, and 8 bases separated the two germline ends. Here the CDR3 reads CASSHMENIQYF. CDR3 in DNA: TGTGCCAGCAGTCACATGGAAAACATTCAGTACTTC.

The rearrangement uses TRBV5-1 and TRBJ2-2; D gene unclear. Germline loops: CDR1 SGHRS, CDR2 YFSETQ. V lost 0 bases to trimming and J lost 8 bases, with 11 bases between them. The CDR3 consists of 14 residues. DNA for the CDR3: TGCGCCAGCAGCTTGGAGATTGGCCGTGGGGAGCTGTTTTTT. It is translated as CASSLEIGRGELFF.

This clone was seen just once. The chain employs TRBV7-9 and TRBJ1-3; 7 bases align to TRBD1. The V and J ends lost 1 base and 0 bases, in that order; junction bases with no gene match: 3. Germline values: CDR1 SEHNR, CDR2 FQNEAQ (reference sequence). This CDR3 is 16 amino acids long. DNA of the CDR3: TGTGCCAGCAGCTTAGGACAGGGTGTCTCTGGAAACACCATATATTTT. As protein: CASSLGQGVSGNTIYF.

The CDR3 loop is CASSPRHEFMNTEAFF. CDR3 in DNA: TGTGCCAGCTCACCGCGACACGAATTTATGAACACTGAAGCTTTCTTT. This sequence joins TRBV18 and TRBJ1-1, with D unclear. The length of the CDR3 is 16 residues. The V gene lost 3 bases and the J gene lost 0 bases, with 14 bases spanning the gap. Per germline, CDR1 KGHSH and CDR2 LQKENI.